Included here is one TCR beta chain sequence, with context. What it binds is not known. This record comes from a study of T cells in localized non-small cell lung cancer. Study-wide results and caveats: Uninvolved adjacent lung, not tumor, had the highest T cell clonality.

The V and J ends lost 5 bases and 4 bases respectively, with 15 bases between them. The CDR3 sequence is 14 residues long. Germline CDR1 and CDR2: SGHTA and FQGNSA. Using immunoSEQ multiplex PCR, the repertoire was profiled, and TCRdb retains in-frame clones only, with some absent. The table records over 15,000 clones, 85% to 90% of them present only once. The input for sequencing was peripheral blood, taken before any cancer treatment. The chain joins TRBV7-2 to TRBJ2-7; maybe TRBD2 (6 bases). The receptor's source is a male donor aged 60 or older with stage II squamous cell lung carcinoma. The CDR3 loop reads CASSLSGATYEQYF. The CDR3 coding sequence is TGTGCCAGCAGCCTTAGCGGAGCGACTTACGAGCAGTACTTC.